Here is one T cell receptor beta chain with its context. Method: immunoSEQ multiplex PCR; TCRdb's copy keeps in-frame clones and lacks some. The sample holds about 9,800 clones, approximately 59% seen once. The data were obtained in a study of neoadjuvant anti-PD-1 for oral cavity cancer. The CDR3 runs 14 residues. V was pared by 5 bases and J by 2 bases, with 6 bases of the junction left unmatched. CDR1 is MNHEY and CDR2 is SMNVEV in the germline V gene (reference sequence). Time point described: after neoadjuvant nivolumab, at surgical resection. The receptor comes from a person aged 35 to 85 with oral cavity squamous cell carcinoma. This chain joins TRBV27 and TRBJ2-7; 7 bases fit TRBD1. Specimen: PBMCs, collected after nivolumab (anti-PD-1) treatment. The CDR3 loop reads CASSPRTGPYEQYF. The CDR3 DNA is TGTGCCAGCAGTCCCAGGACAGGCCCCTACGAGCAGTACTTC.